A selection of T cell receptor beta chains follows, all from one sample in a study of shared clonotypes between healthy human individuals. Produced via immunoSEQ multiplex PCR; TCRdb's table is partial and in-frame only. The sample contains millions of clones, roughly 95% of which appear only once. The specimen was naive CD4+ T cells sorted from blood. The receptors were gathered from a man in his late teens or twenties in good health. CDR3s include the opening cysteine and the closing phenylalanine or tryptophan. Each record gives: clone size, J gene, V gene, D gene, CDR3 DNA, CDR3 protein. D genes are given only for firm matches. Rows give clone size only sometimes, using once, few, many, or a class for an expanded clone.

- TRBJ2-2 TRBV7-8 - TGTGCCAGCAGCTTACAGGGGAGGGCAACCGGGGAGCTGTTTTTT CASSLQGRATGELFF
- TRBJ2-5 TRBV19 - TGTGCCAGTAGTATAGGCACAGGGAAGTTGGAGACCCAGTACTTC CASSIGTGKLETQYF
- TRBJ2-7 TRBV5-4 TRBD2 TGTGCCAGCAGCTCGGGGGGGACGGGGAGCTCCTACGAGCAGTACTTC CASSSGGTGSSYEQYF
- TRBJ2-6 TRBV27 - TGTGCCAGCAGTGGACTGACCGAAGAGGCCAACGTCCTGACTTTC CASSGLTEEANVLTF
- TRBJ1-2 TRBV6-1 TRBD1 TGTGCCAGCACCGAGACAGGGGGCGGTGGCTACACCTTC CASTETGGGGYTF
- TRBJ2-5 TRBV29-1 TRBD1 TGCAGCGTTGAAAGACAGGGGGGGCAGACCCAGTACTTC CSVERQGGQTQYF
- TRBJ2-2 TRBV6-1 TRBD1 TGTGCCAGCAGTGATCGGAGACAGGGGTTCACCGGGGAGCTGTTTTTT CASSDRRQGFTGELFF
- TRBJ2-7 TRBV7-2 - TGTGCCAGCAGCTCTGGCGGGAACTACGAGCAGTACTTC CASSSGGNYEQYF
- TRBJ1-2 TRBV14 - TGTGCCAGCAGCCAAGTGGAAAGTCGGGGGGAATACACCTTC CASSQVESRGEYTF
- TRBJ1-1 TRBV6-6 TRBD1 TGTGCCATACTGGGACAGCAGAACACTGAAGCTTTCTTT CAILGQQNTEAFF
- TRBJ1-5 TRBV28 - TGTGCCAGCAGCCCCTCGGGGCCTAGCAATCAGCCCCAGCATTTT CASSPSGPSNQPQHF
once TRBJ1-5 TRBV7-2 TRBD1 TGTGCCAGCAGCACACAGGGGAATAGCAATCAGCCCCAGCATTTT CASSTQGNSNQPQHF
many TRBJ1-1 TRBV5-4 - TGTGCCAGCAGCTCCCGTTCGAACACTGAAGCTTTCTTT CASSSRSNTEAFF
- TRBJ2-5 TRBV5-1 - TGCGCCAGCAGCTTGGGCCAGGGGGGTGCCCAAGAGACCCAGTACTTC CASSLGQGGAQETQYF
- TRBJ2-7 TRBV5-1 TRBD1 TGCGCCAGCGGGACAGGGATCTACGAGCAGTACTTC CASGTGIYEQYF
- TRBJ2-3 TRBV6-5 - TGTGCCAGCAGTTCGGGCGGGATGAGGGCAGATACGCAGTATTTT CASSSGGMRADTQYF
- TRBJ2-7 TRBV6-6 - TGTGCCAGCAGTCATCAAGGTAGATTGAGTTACGAGCAGTACTTC CASSHQGRLSYEQYF
- TRBJ2-5 TRBV7-2 - TGTGCCAGCAGCTTAGCAAATCAGGCCGGACAGTACTTC CASSLANQAGQYF
- TRBJ2-5 TRBV4-3 - TGCGCCAGCAGCCGCACTACAGATTCTCAAGAGACCCAGTACTTC CASSRTTDSQETQYF
- TRBJ2-7 TRBV11-1 - TGTGCCAGCAGCCTTATGCCCGTCAGGACGTCCTCCTACGAGCAGTACTTC CASSLMPVRTSSYEQYF
- TRBJ2-5 TRBV10-3 - TGTGCCATCAGCTGGACAGCCCAAGAGACCCAGTACTTC CAISWTAQETQYF
once TRBJ2-4 TRBV7-2 - TGTGCCAGCAGCTTAGTCGGCTCGGACATAACCAAAAACATTCAGTACTTC CASSLVGSDITKNIQYF
- TRBJ1-4 TRBV27 TRBD1 TGTGCCAGCAGCGGGACAGCAGGTTCTGAAAAACTGTTTTTT CASSGTAGSEKLFF
- TRBJ1-5 TRBV6-1 - TGTGCCAGCAGTACTACAGGGAACCTTAATCAGCCCCAGCATTTT CASSTTGNLNQPQHF
- TRBJ2-2 TRBV7-8 - TGTGCCAGCAGCTTAAATCCCGACACCAAAAACACCGGGGAGCTGTTTTTT CASSLNPDTKNTGELFF
- TRBJ2-7 TRBV9 - TGTGCCAGCAGCCCACGCGGAACTTCCTACGAGCAGTACTTC CASSPRGTSYEQYF
- TRBJ2-7 TRBV5-1 - TGCGCCAGCAGCTTGGTCGGCACCCCGGGGCACGAGCAGTACTTC CASSLVGTPGHEQYF
- TRBJ2-2 TRBV6-1 TRBD1 TGTGCCAGCAGTGTTGATAGGGGGCACGGGGAGCTGTTTTTT CASSVDRGHGELFF
- TRBJ1-4 TRBV11-2 - TGTGCCAGCAGCTTAGGACAGCTAACTAATGAAAAACTGTTTTTT CASSLGQLTNEKLFF
- TRBJ1-2 TRBV5-1 TRBD1 TGCGCCAGCACGGACAGGGTTGAGGGCTACACCTTC CASTDRVEGYTF
- TRBJ2-7 TRBV7-2 - TGTGCCAGCAGCTTAGTCGGTTCAGGGAGCTCCTACGAGCAGTACTTC CASSLVGSGSSYEQYF
- TRBJ2-2 TRBV25-1 - TGTGCCAGCAGTGAATCCCGGGACTCCGTCACCGGGGAGCTGTTTTTT CASSESRDSVTGELFF
- TRBJ2-7 TRBV12-5 TRBD1 TGTGCTAGTGGTTTGGTTAGGACAGGGGCACGGTACTTC CASGLVRTGARYF
- TRBJ1-2 TRBV6-5 TRBD1 TGTGCCAGCAGCATAGGAAGGGGGCGCAGTGGCTACACCTTC CASSIGRGRSGYTF
- TRBJ2-7 TRBV2 - TGTGCCAGCAAAGGTAGCCTTTTCAAACCCAACTCCTACGAGCAGTACTTC CASKGSLFKPNSYEQYF
- TRBJ1-5 TRBV7-6 - TGTGCCAGCAGCTCTCTCCCGGGGCTTAGCAATCAGCCCCAGCATTTT CASSSLPGLSNQPQHF
- TRBJ1-5 TRBV5-1 - TGCGCCAGCAGCTTGGGACCACGTGGGGGCGGCAATCAGCCCCAGCATTTT CASSLGPRGGGNQPQHF
once TRBJ1-2 TRBV7-2 - TGTGCCAGCAGCTTTTCGGGGAGCTACACCTTC CASSFSGSYTF
- TRBJ1-2 TRBV6-1 TRBD1 TGTGCCAGCAGTGTTAGACAGGGATATCCCGGCTACACCTTC CASSVRQGYPGYTF
- TRBJ2-3 TRBV5-8 - TGTGCCAGCAGCTTGGGTAGGACAGATACGCAGTATTTT CASSLGRTDTQYF
- TRBJ1-1 TRBV30 - TGTGCCTGGAGTGCCCCTCTCTCGACAGTCACTGAAGCTTTCTTT CAWSAPLSTVTEAFF
- TRBJ2-7 TRBV7-2 - TGTGCCAGCAGCTTCTTCGACAGGATAAGCTCCTACGAGCAGTACTTC CASSFFDRISSYEQYF
- TRBJ1-3 TRBV9 - TGTGCCAACAGCGTAGCGGGGGTCGGAAACACCATATATTTT CANSVAGVGNTIYF
- TRBJ2-7 TRBV12-2 - TGTGCAAGTCGCTCTTGTCCTAGCGGGAAGCCCTACGAGCAGTACTTC CASRSCPSGKPYEQYF
- TRBJ2-3 TRBV4-3 - TGCGCCAGCAGCCAAGAAATTATACCCGGAGATACGCAGTATTTT CASSQEIIPGDTQYF
- TRBJ2-7 TRBV29-1 - TGCAGCGTAGGTTGGCGCAGGGAGCCCTACGAGCAGTACTTC CSVGWRREPYEQYF
- TRBJ2-7 TRBV7-2 TRBD1 TGTGCCAGCAGCTTAGGACCGACAGGGACCTACGAGCAGTACTTC CASSLGPTGTYEQYF
- TRBJ1-5 TRBV19 - TGTGCCAGTAGTGAGGGAAGAAATCAGCCCCAGCATTTT CASSEGRNQPQHF
once TRBJ2-3 TRBV7-2 - TGTGCCAGCAGCTTAGCGCGGAGTGGGACAGATACGCAGTATTTT CASSLARSGTDTQYF
- TRBJ2-7 TRBV2 TRBD1 TGTGCCAGCAACCGGGACAGGGGTGGCGAGCAGTACTTC CASNRDRGGEQYF
- TRBJ1-1 TRBV6-1 - TGTGCCAGCAGTGAGGTGGGACTGACAGTAATGAACACTGAAGCTTTCTTT CASSEVGLTVMNTEAFF